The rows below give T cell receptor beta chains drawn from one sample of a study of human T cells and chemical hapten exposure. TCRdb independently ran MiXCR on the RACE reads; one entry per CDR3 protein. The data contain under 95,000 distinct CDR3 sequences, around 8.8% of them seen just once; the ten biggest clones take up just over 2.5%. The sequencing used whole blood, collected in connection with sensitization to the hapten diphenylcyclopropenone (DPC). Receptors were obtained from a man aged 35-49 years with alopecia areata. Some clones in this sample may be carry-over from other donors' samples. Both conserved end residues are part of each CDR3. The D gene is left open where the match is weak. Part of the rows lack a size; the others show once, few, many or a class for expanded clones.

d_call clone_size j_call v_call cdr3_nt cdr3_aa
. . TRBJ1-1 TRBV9 TGTGCCAGCAGCGTCAGGGGCGGATCTGAAGCTTTCTTT CASSVRGGSEAFF
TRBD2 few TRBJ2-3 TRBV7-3 TGTGCCAGCAGCCCTTCTAGCGGGAGGGGGGGAGATACGCAGTATTTT CASSPSSGRGGDTQYF
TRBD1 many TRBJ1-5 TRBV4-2 TGTGCCAGCAGCCAATCCGACAGGGGTATGCCCCAGCATTTT CASSQSDRGMPQHF
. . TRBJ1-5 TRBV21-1 TGTGCCAGCAAAAAAAAAAGAAAGACAGGACCCACCAATCAGCCCCAGCATTTT CASKKKRKTGPTNQPQHF
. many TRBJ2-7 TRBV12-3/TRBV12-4 TGTGCCAGCAGTCCCGACAGTACCACCTACGAGCAGTACTTC CASSPDSTTYEQYF
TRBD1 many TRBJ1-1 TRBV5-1 TGCGCCAGCAGCCCGGGTACTCCGGGACAGGAAGCTTTCTTT CASSPGTPGQEAFF
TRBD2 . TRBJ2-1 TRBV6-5 TGTGCCAGCAGTCTAGCGGGAGTTGAGCAGTTCTTC CASSLAGVEQFF
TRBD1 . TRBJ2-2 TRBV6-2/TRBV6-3 TGTGCCAGCAGTTACTTGTCACAGGGGGCCGGGGAGCTGTTTTTT CASSYLSQGAGELFF
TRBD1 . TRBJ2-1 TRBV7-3 TGTGCCAGCAGCTTATTGTCAGGGGGCTTTAATGAGCAGTTCTTC CASSLLSGGFNEQFF
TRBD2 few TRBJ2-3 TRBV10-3 TGTGCCATCAGTGAGTCTAGCGGGAGGGCATCAGATACGCAGTATTTT CAISESSGRASDTQYF
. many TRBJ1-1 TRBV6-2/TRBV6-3 TGTGCCAGCAGTTTTATACCAGGGGACACTGAAGCTTTCTTT CASSFIPGDTEAFF
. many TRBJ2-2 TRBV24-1 TGTGCCACCAGTGATAGCCAGGGAAGTATGACCGGGGAGCTGTTTTTT CATSDSQGSMTGELFF
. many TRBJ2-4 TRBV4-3 TGCGCCAGCAGCCCTGGTAGCGCAGGGACGGCCAAAAACATTCAGTACTTC CASSPGSAGTAKNIQYF
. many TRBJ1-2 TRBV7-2 TGTGCCAGCAGCTTAGGGCAGCTTAAGGCCTATGGCTACACCTTC CASSLGQLKAYGYTF
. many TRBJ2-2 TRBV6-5 TGTGCCAGCAGTTCTTTAAAAAGGGACCGTCTGTTGGTTCGGAACACCGGGGAGCTGTTTTTT CASSSLKRDRLLVRNTGELFF
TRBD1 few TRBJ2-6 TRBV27 TGTGCCAGCAGTCCGCACCGGGACAGGGCCTCTGGGGCCAACGTCCTGACTTTC CASSPHRDRASGANVLTF
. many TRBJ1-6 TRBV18 TGTGCCAGCTCCCGCGCACGTAATTCACCCCTCCACTTT CASSRARNSPLHF
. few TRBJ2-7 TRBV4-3 TGCGCCAGCAGCCAAGATGTCGGCGGCGAGCCCGAGCAGTACTTC CASSQDVGGEPEQYF
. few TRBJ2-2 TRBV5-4 TGTGCCAGCAAACGGGAGAGGAACACCGGGGAGCTGTTTTTT CASKRERNTGELFF
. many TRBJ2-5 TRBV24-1 TGTGCCACCAGTGGGTCAGGCAGCCAAGAGACCCAGTACTTC CATSGSGSQETQYF
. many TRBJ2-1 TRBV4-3 TGCGCCAGCAGCCAAGGGGGCCCCTCCCAGCTTGGGAATGAGCAGTTCTTC CASSQGGPSQLGNEQFF
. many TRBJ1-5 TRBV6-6 TGTGCCAGCAGTTACGATGGGAATCAGCCCCAGCATTTT CASSYDGNQPQHF
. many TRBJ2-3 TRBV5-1 TGCGCCAGCAGCTTGGACAGGGAAAACACAGATACGCAGTATTTT CASSLDRENTDTQYF
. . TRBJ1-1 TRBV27 TGTGCCAGCAGTTTACAGCGGGGCGGCACTGAAGCTTTCTTT CASSLQRGGTEAFF